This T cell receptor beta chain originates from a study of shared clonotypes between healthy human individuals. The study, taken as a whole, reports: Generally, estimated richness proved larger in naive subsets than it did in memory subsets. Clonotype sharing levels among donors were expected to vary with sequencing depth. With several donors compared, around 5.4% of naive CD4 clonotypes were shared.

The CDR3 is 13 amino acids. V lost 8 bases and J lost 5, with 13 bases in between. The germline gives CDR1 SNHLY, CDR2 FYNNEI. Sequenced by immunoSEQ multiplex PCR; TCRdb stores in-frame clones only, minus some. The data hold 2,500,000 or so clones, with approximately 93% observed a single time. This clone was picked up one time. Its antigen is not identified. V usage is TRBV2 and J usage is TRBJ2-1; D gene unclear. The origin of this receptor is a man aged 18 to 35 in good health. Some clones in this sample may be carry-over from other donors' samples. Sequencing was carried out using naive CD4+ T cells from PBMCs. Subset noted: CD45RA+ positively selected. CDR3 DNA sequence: TGTGCCAGCTCATTCCGCGGAGACAATGAGCAGTTCTTC. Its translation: CASSFRGDNEQFF.